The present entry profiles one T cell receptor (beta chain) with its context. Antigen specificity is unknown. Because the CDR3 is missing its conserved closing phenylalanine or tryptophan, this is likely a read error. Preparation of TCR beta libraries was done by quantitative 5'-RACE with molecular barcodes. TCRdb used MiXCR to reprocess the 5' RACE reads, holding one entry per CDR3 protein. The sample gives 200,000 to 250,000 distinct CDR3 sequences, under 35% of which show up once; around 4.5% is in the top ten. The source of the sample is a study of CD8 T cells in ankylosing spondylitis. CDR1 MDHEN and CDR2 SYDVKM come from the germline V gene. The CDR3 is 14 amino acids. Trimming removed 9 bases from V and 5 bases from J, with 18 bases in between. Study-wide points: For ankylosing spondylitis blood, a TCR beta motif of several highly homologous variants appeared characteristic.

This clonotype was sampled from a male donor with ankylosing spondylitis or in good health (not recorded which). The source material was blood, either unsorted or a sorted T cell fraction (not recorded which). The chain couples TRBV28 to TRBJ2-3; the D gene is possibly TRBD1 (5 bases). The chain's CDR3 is CASGKGGQLDTQYL. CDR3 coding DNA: TGTGCCAGTGGAAAAGGCGGACAACTAGATACGCAGTATTTG.